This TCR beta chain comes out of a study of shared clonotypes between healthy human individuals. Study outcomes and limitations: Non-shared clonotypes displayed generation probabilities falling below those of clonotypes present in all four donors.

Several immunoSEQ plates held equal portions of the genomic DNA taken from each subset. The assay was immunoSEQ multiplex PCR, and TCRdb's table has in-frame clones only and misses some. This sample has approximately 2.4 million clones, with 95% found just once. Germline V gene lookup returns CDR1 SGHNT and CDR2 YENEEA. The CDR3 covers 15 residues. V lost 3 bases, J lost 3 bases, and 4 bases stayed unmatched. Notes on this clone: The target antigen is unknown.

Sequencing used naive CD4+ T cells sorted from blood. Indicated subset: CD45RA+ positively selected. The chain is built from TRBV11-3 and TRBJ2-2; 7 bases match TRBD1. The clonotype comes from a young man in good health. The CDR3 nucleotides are TGTGCCAGCAGCTTTGCCGGGACAGACACCGGGGAGCTGTTTTTT. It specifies CASSFAGTDTGELFF.